One sample yielded the 8 T cell receptor beta chains listed below, sequenced in a study of radiotherapy plus CTLA-4 blockade in lung cancer. The method was immunoSEQ multiplex PCR; TCRdb's version includes in-frame clones alone and lacks a portion of them. Found here are 90,000 or so clones, around four fifths of them singletons; the top ten hold 0.82%. The material sequenced was peripheral blood, taken from a patient treated with radiotherapy plus ipilimumab. The receptors were sampled from a human donor with non-small cell lung cancer who had stable disease on radiotherapy plus ipilimumab.

The chain employs TRBV18 and TRBJ2-5; no firm D call. CDR3 length: 12 amino acids. V was cut by 2 bases and J by 1 base, with 2 bases left in between. Germline CDR1 and CDR2: KGHSH and LQKENI. CDR3: CASSPTQETQYF. CDR3 DNA sequence: TGTGCCAGCTCACCAACCCAAGAGACCCAGTACTTC.

This chain joins TRBV28 and TRBJ1-1; D may be TRBD1 (6 bases). Trimming left V 8 bases short and J 10 bases short, with 17 bases between. This CDR3 contains 12 residues. Germline CDR1 reads MDHEN; CDR2 reads SYDVKM. CDR3 DNA sequence: TGTGCCAGCTCCCTGGGGCAGGGGCGAGCTTTCTTT. Encoded protein: CASSLGQGRAFF.

Written as DNA, the CDR3 is TGTGCCAGCAGTACACTAGCGGGGGCATACAATGAGCAGTTCTTC. Amino acid sequence: CASSTLAGAYNEQFF. The gene calls are TRBV6-5 and TRBJ2-1; TRBD2 matches 11 bases. The CDR3 covers 15 residues. Trimming cost V 5 bases and J 4 bases; bases outside gene matches: 4. Germline CDR1 reads MNHEY; CDR2 reads SVGAGI.

The chain uses TRBV29-1 and TRBJ2-5; 8 bases align to TRBD2. Losses at the gene ends were 4 bases for V and 1 base for J; bases not matched to a gene: 8. The CDR3 contains 15 residues. Germline CDR1 reads SQVTM; CDR2 reads ANQGSEA. CDR3 DNA: TGCAGCGTTGGGGAAGCGCGGGGGGCCCAAGAGACCCAGTACTTC. Translation gives CSVGEARGAQETQYF.

V and J are TRBV1 and TRBJ2-6; the D call TRBD1 from the table was never checked on the DNA. TRBV1 represents a pseudogene. This CDR3 has 20 residues. The DNA for the CDR3 is TGCACCAGCAGCCAAGAAAGTCTGGGACAGGGGTGCTCTGGGGCCAACGTCCTGACTTTC. It yields the protein CTSSQESLGQGCSGANVLTF.

The chain employs TRBV7-6 and TRBJ2-2, with 9 bases fitting TRBD1. The germline CDR1 and CDR2 sequences are SGHVS and FNYEAQ. The CDR3 consists of 14 residues. J gave up 6 bases and V 4 bases, and 3 bases lay outside the gene matches. CDR3 DNA: TGTGCCAGCAGCTCACGGGACAGGGCCGGGGAGCTGTTTTTT. This codes for CASSSRDRAGELFF.

This clone was detected only once. V usage is TRBV6-1 and J usage is TRBJ2-1, with 7 bases identical to TRBD1. Germline V gene sequence: CDR1 MNHNS, CDR2 SASEGT. Losses at the gene ends were 10 bases for V and 5 bases for J; bases not matched to a gene: 11. The CDR3 sequence is 14 residues long. CDR3 bases: TGTGCCACGTGTCGAGGGGGCAACGACAATGAGCAGTTCTTC. Translation: CATCRGGNDNEQFF.

This clone has a handful of counts. The genes are TRBV7-3 and TRBJ2-2; tentative D call: TRBD2 (5 bases). The V end lost 2 bases, the J end lost 7 bases, and 8 bases lay between the germline ends. CDR3 length: 13 amino acids. The germline V gene has CDR1 SGHTA and CDR2 FQGTGA. The CDR3 DNA reads as TGTGCCAGCAGCTTAGGAGAGGGCGGGGAGCTGTTTTTT. Encoded protein: CASSLGEGGELFF.